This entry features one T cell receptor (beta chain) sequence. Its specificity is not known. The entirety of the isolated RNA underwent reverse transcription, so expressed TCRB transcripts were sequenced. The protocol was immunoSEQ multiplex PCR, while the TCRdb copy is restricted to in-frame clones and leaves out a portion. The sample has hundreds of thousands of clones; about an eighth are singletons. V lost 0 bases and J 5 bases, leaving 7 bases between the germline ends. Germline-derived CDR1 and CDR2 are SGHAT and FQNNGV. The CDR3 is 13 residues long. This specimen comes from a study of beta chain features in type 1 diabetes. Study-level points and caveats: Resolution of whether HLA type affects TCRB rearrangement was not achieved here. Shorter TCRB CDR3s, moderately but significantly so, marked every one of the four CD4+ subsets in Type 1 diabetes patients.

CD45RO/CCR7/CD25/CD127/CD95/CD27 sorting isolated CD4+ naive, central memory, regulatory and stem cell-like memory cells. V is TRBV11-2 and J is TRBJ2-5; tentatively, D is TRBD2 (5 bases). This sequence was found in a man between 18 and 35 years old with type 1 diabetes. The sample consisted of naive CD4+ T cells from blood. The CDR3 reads CASSLERVETQYF. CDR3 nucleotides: TGTGCCAGCAGCTTAGAGCGGGTGGAGACCCAGTACTTC. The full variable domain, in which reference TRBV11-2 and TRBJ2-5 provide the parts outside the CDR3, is EAGVAQSPRYKIIEKRQSVAFWCNPISGHATLYWYQQILGQGPKLLIQFQNNGVVDDSQLPKDRFSAERLKGVDSTLKIQPAKLEDSAVYLCASSLERVETQYFGPGTRLLVL.